These 18 T cell receptor beta chains were sequenced from one sample in a study of shared clonotypes between healthy human individuals. Clones were read by immunoSEQ multiplex PCR, and TCRdb kept only the in-frame ones, dropping some. The repertoire has about 490,000 clones, around 79% of them found once; the top ten carry roughly 12%. The specimen was PBMCs. These receptors all stem from a woman aged 40 to 50 in good health. Some clones in this sample may be carry-over from other donors' samples.

V gene TRBV10-3 combines with J gene TRBJ2-5; 7 positions agree with TRBD2. The germline gives CDR1 ENHRY, CDR2 SYGVKD. With 2 bases clipped from V and 2 bases from J, the junction kept 14 bases outside the gene matches. CDR3 size: 18 residues. This chain's CDR3 is CAISEALGRAGTQETQYF. The CDR3 region has the DNA TGTGCCATCAGTGAGGCTCTCGGTAGAGCGGGAACTCAAGAGACCCAGTACTTC.

This clone was found a few times. This chain joins TRBV7-6 and TRBJ1-5; perhaps TRBD1 as D (6 bases). Per the germline V gene, CDR1 is SGHVS and CDR2 is FNYEAQ. CDR3 size: 15 residues. Trimming cost V 1 base and J 10 bases, with 17 bases left between them. CDR3 DNA: TGTGCCAGCAGCTTAGGAGGACAGCGGGGAGGTCCCCAGCATTTT. Translated, it gives CASSLGGQRGGPQHF.

This clone appeared once. V and J are TRBV5-5 and TRBJ2-5; the D is unclear. Germline CDR1 and CDR2: SGHKS and YYEKEE (reference sequence). The CDR3 covers 14 residues. V was shortened by 0 bases and J by 2 bases, with 8 bases between the two germline ends. CDR3: CASSLADPQETQYF. As DNA, the CDR3 is TGTGCCAGCAGCTTGGCAGATCCTCAAGAGACCCAGTACTTC.

In this sample, this clone turned up once. This rearrangement joins TRBV10-3 to TRBJ1-4; 12 bases are shared with TRBD1. Germline V gene data show CDR1 as ENHRY and CDR2 as SYGVKD. J was trimmed by 8 bases and V by 10 bases; bases with no gene match: 14. This CDR3 has 16 residues. DNA for the CDR3: TGTGCCACCCACCCTAACCGCGGGACAGGGGGCGAAAAACTGTTTTTT. Amino acid sequence: CATHPNRGTGGEKLFF.

This chain connects TRBV18 to TRBJ2-5, with 11 bases fitting TRBD1. The CDR3 totals 17 residues. Germline CDR1 KGHSH, CDR2 LQKENI. Trimming at V came to 1 base and at J to 5 bases, leaving 9 bases not matched to a gene. The DNA for the CDR3 is TGTGCCAGCTCACCACGACGGGACAGGGGGGTGTGGGAGACCCAGTACTTC. As protein: CASSPRRDRGVWETQYF. Full variable domain (missing parts from reference TRBV18 and TRBJ2-5): NAGVMQNPRHLVRRRGQEARLRCSPMKGHSHVYWYRQLPEEGLKFMVYLQKENIIDESGMPKERFSAEFPKEGPSILRIQQVVRGDSAAYFCASSPRRDRGVWETQYFGPGTRLLVL.

The chain combines TRBV4-2 with TRBJ1-5; TRBD1 matches at 7 bases. Germline CDR1 and CDR2: LGHNA and YNFKEQ. The CDR3 is made up of 16 amino acids. V trimming: 0 bases; J trimming: 2 bases; junction bases outside the gene matches: 4. Written as DNA, the CDR3 is TGTGCCAGCAGCCAAGACCACAGGGGCGGCAATCAGCCCCAGCATTTT. This sequence encodes CASSQDHRGGNQPQHF.

The V call is TRBV5-1, the J call TRBJ2-3; the match to TRBD2 covers 11 bases. This CDR3 spans 16 amino acids. Unmatched junction bases numbered 10, after V lost 6 bases and J lost 4 bases. CDR1 and CDR2 (germline): SGHRS, YFSETQ. The chain's CDR3 is CASTTSGTSPADTQYF. CDR3 coding DNA: TGCGCCAGCACGACTAGCGGGACTTCCCCCGCAGATACGCAGTATTTT.

This clone was seen just once. This chain joins TRBV7-3 and TRBJ2-3; the match to TRBD2 covers 8 bases. The CDR3 contains 15 residues. The junction had 10 bases not matched to a gene; V was cut back by 10 bases and J by 1 base. The germline V gene encodes CDR1 SGHTA and CDR2 FQGTGA. This chain's CDR3 is CATCLAGPCTDTQYF. CDR3 coding DNA: TGTGCCACCTGCTTAGCGGGACCGTGCACAGATACGCAGTATTTT.

The chain joins TRBV5-6 to TRBJ2-5; the match to TRBD1 covers 10 bases. The V gene's germline CDR1 is SGHDT and CDR2 YYEEEE. The V gene end was trimmed by 7 bases and the J gene end by 3 bases; junction bases not matched to a gene: 6. This CDR3 spans 14 amino acids. CDR3 sequence: CASATGGLEETQYF. CDR3 nucleotide sequence: TGTGCCAGCGCGACAGGGGGCCTCGAAGAGACCCAGTACTTC.

Remarks on this clone: A far larger clone lies a single base away; this is likely a read error. The sample has other DNA sequences that encode this CDR3 too. CDR3 sequence (DNA): TGTGCCAGCAGTGAATTCGACAGGATGAACACTGAGGCTTTCTTT. This encodes CASSEFDRMNTEAFF. The chain employs TRBV2 and TRBJ1-1; D perhaps matches TRBD1 (6 bases). CDR3 length equals 15 residues. CDR1 and CDR2 from the germline V gene are SNHLY and FYNNEI.

The CDR3 DNA sequence: TGTGCCAGCAGCCCATACAGGGCCCTAGCGGGAGTGGCTGGGGCCAACGTCCTGACTTTC. Protein: CASSPYRALAGVAGANVLTF. The chain is built from TRBV7-8 and TRBJ2-6; 10 bases line up with TRBD2. Germline V gene lookup returns CDR1 SGHVS and CDR2 FQNEAQ. The CDR3 covers 20 residues. Trimming at V came to 5 bases and at J to 2 bases, leaving 15 bases not matched to a gene.

The genes are TRBV30 and TRBJ2-1, with D perhaps TRBD2 (5 bases). The V gene lost 1 base and the J gene lost 1 base, with 11 bases spanning the gap. The CDR3 has 15 amino acids. CDR1 and CDR2 from the germline V gene are GTSNPN and SVGIG (reference sequence). The CDR3 bases are TGTGCCTGGAGTGGGGGAGTATGGTCCTACAATGAGCAGTTCTTC. Translation gives CAWSGGVWSYNEQFF.

The chain carries TRBV21-1 and TRBJ2-1; the table's TRBD2 call for D was not verified on the DNA. TRBV21-1 is a pseudogene segment. The CDR3 sequence is 20 residues long. The CDR3 DNA is TGTGCCAGCAGCAAAGAGCGGGCTAGCGGGAGCCCCTCAATTTACAATGAGCAGTTCTTC. It encodes CASSKERASGSPSIYNEQFF.

The rearrangement links TRBV7-9 to TRBJ2-3; D is unresolved. Germline V gene data show CDR1 as SEHNR and CDR2 as FQNEAQ (reference sequence). Trimming shortened V by 1 base and J by 5 bases, and 13 bases separated the two germline ends. This CDR3 spans 15 amino acids. The CDR3 region has the DNA TGTGCCAGCAGCTTAGTACTAACATCTGGAGATACGCAGTATTTT. Translated: CASSLVLTSGDTQYF. The full variable domain, completed using reference TRBV7-9 and TRBJ2-3, is DTGVSQNPRHKITKRGQNVTFRCDPISEHNRLYWYRQTLGQGPEFLTYFQNEAQLEKSRLLSDRFSAERPKGSFSTLEIQRTEQGDSAMYLCASSLVLTSGDTQYFGPGTRLTVL.

The chain couples TRBV28 to TRBJ2-7; D gene uncertain. This CDR3 is 15 amino acids long. The V end lost 6 bases, the J end lost 0 bases, and 15 bases lay between the germline ends. Germline CDR1 is MDHEN and CDR2 is SYDVKM. The CDR3 DNA sequence: TGTGCCAGCAGGACGAACTTACGGAGCTCCTACGAGCAGTACTTC. It is translated as CASRTNLRSSYEQYF.

In this sample, this clone turned up once. Other DNA sequences in the same sample also yield this CDR3. This chain uses TRBV15 with TRBJ2-1, with D possibly matching TRBD2 (5 bases). The germline CDR1 and CDR2 sequences are LNHNV and YYDKDF (reference sequence). The CDR3 sequence is 13 residues long. Between the trimmed V and J ends, which lost 0 bases and 7 bases, there was a span of 7 bases. The CDR3 bases are TGTGCCACCAGCAGAGATCGGGGAAATGAGCAGTTCTTC. Protein: CATSRDRGNEQFF.

The chain carries TRBV10-3 and TRBJ1-5; 11 bases match TRBD1. CDR1 ENHRY and CDR2 SYGVKD come from the germline V gene. V dropped 5 bases and J dropped 4; count of bases not matched to a gene: 4. This CDR3 is built from 15 residues. The CDR3 DNA sequence: TGTGCCATCAGTCCGGGACAGGGGGTAAATCAGCCCCAGCATTTT. Encoded protein: CAISPGQGVNQPQHF.

This clone was seen a few times. This chain links TRBV2 with TRBJ2-5; D ambiguous. V lost 3 bases, J lost 1 base, and 6 bases lay in between. CDR3 length equals 13 residues. Germline CDR1 reads SNHLY; CDR2 reads FYNNEI. The DNA of the CDR3 is TGTGCCAGCAGTGACCAGGCCCAAGAGACCCAGTACTTC. It is translated as CASSDQAQETQYF.